This T cell receptor (beta chain) comes out of a study of yellow fever vaccine responses in identical twins. Findings and caveats of the study: Reported findings indicate that twins' vaccine T cell responses seemed partially convergent, partially personalized.

The CDR3 sequence is 15 residues long. Germline assignment: CDR1 MDHEN and CDR2 SYDVKM. Trimming removed 8 bases from V and 7 bases from J, with 18 bases in between. With respect to this clonotype: No antigen is known for it.

Via MiXCR, TCRdb re-called the RT-PCR reads, giving one row per CDR3 protein. Of about 270 distinct CDR3 sequences listed, around 75% are singletons. This material consisted of T cells from blood (PBMCs), unsorted or a sorted subset (not recorded which), taken before or after yellow fever vaccination (not recorded which). The origin of this receptor is a woman younger than 35 who received the yellow fever vaccine. The V and J genes are TRBV28 and TRBJ1-6; D not certain. This CDR3 reads CASVPRAAPNSPLHF. CDR3 DNA sequence: TGTGCCAGCGTCCCTCGGGCAGCCCCGAATTCACCCCTCCACTTT.